This T cell receptor beta chain was recovered during a study of regulatory T cells in long-lasting Graves disease. Time point reported: newly diagnosed GD, antithyroid drugs for less than 3 months. From RNA extracted from PBMCs, the TCR library was made. Assembly of TCR beta libraries relied on iRepertoire HTBI primers together with Arm-PCR of CDR3 regions. Each CDR3 protein gets one entry after TCRdb re-called the multiplex PCR reads with MiXCR. The sample yields roughly 420,000 distinct CDR3 sequences, 13% to 15% seen once. This CDR3 has 18 residues. Germline CDR1 SGHRS, CDR2 YFSETQ. Trimming removed 3 bases from V and 2 bases from J; junction bases left unmatched: 16. These data were likewise used in another study, on T cells in Graves' hyperthyroidism and ophthalmopathy. That paper notes: Investigators excluded patients with uncontrolled infection, other autoimmune disease, pregnancy or lactation.

This specimen was peripheral blood mononuclear cells (PBMCs), taken at new diagnosis, from a patient treated with antithyroid drugs. V usage is TRBV5-1 and J usage is TRBJ2-7; 8 bases are shared with TRBD1. The receptor was isolated from a woman in her forties or fifties with Graves disease. For the CDR3, the DNA is TGCGCCAGCAGCTGGACGACCGGGACAGGCCTATCTACCTACGAGCAGTACTTC. Its protein product is CASSWTTGTGLSTYEQYF.